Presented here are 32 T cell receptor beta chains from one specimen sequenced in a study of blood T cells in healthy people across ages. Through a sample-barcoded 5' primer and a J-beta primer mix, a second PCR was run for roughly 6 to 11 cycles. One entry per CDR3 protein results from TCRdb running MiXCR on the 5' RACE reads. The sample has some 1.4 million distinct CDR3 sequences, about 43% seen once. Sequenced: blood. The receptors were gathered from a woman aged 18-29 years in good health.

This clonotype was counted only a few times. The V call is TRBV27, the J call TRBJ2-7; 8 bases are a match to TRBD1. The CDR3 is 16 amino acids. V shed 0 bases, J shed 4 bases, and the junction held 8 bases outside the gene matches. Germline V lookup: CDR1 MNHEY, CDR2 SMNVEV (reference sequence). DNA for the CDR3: TGTGCCAGCAGTTTATCCGTGACAGGGGTGAGTTACGAGCAGTACTTC. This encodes CASSLSVTGVSYEQYF.

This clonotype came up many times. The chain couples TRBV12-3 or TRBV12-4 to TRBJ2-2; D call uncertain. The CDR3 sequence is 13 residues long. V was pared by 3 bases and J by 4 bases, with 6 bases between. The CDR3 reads CASSLGATGELFF. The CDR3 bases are TGTGCCAGCAGTTTGGGTGCCACCGGGGAGCTGTTTTTT.

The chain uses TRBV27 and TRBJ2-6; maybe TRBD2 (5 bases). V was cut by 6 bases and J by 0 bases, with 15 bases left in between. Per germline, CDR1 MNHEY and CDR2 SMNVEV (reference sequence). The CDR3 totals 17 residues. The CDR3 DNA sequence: TGTGCCAGCAGGCGCGAGGCGGGTTCCTCTGGGGCCAACGTCCTGACTTTC. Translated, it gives CASRREAGSSGANVLTF.

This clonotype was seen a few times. DNA of the CDR3: TGTGCCAGCAGCTCTAGGGGAACACGGTTCACAGATACGCAGTATTTT. This codes for CASSSRGTRFTDTQYF. The rearrangement joins TRBV7-6 to TRBJ2-3, with D possibly matching TRBD1 (5 bases). V lost 4 bases and J 2 bases, leaving 16 bases between the germline ends. This CDR3 has 16 amino acids. Germline loops: CDR1 SGHVS, CDR2 FNYEAQ.

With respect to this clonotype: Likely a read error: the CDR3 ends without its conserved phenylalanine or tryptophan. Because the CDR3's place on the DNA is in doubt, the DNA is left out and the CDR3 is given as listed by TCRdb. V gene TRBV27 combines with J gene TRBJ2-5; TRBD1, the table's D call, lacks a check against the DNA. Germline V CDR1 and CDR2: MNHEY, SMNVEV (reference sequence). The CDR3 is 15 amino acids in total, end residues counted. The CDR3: CASRTPGVAGYTFGS.

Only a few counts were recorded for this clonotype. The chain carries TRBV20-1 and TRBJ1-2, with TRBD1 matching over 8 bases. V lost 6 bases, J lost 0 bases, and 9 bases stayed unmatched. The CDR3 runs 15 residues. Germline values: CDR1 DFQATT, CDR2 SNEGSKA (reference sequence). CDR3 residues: CSAPGAGQANYGYTF. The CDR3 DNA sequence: TGCAGTGCCCCGGGAGCGGGACAGGCTAACTATGGCTACACCTTC.

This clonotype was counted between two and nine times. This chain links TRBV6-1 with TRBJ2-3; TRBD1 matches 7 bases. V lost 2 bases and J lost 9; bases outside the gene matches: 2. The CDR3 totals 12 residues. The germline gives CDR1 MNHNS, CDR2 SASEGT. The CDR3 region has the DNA TGTGCCAGCAGTGAAAGGGGGCGGACGCAGTATTTT. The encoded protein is CASSERGRTQYF.

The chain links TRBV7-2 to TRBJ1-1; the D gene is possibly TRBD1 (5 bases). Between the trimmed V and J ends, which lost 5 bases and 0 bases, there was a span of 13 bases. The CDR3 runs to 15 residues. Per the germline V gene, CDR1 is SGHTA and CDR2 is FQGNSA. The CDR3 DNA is TGTGCCAGCAGCCCAAGCAGGGAGATGAACACTGAAGCTTTCTTT. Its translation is CASSPSREMNTEAFF.

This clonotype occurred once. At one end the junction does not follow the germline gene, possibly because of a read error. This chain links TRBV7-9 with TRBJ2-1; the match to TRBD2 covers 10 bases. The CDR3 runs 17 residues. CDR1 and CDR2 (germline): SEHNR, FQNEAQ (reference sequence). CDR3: CASSSRGQREGDNEQFF. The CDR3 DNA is TGTGCTAGCAGCTCTCGGGGGCAGCGGGAGGGCGACAATGAGCAGTTCTTC.

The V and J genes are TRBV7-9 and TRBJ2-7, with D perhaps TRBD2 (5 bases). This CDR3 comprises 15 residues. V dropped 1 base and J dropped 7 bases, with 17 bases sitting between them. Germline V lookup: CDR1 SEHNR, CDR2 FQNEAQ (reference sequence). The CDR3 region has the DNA TGTGCCAGCAGCTTAGGTAGTTCCGGGAATAAGGAGCAGTACTTC. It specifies CASSLGSSGNKEQYF.

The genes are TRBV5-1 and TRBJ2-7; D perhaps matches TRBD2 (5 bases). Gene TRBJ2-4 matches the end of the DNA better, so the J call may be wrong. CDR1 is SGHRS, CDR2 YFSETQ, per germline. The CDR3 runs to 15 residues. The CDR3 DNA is TGCGCCAGCAGCTGGGCGTTTTTCGGGAAGGACATTCAGTACTTC. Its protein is CASSWAFFGKDIQYF.

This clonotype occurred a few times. For the CDR3, the DNA is TGTGCCAGCACCGCTCCCGGGACTAGCAATGAGCAGTTCTTC. Its translation: CASTAPGTSNEQFF. V is TRBV6-2 or TRBV6-3 and J is TRBJ2-1; 8 nucleotides line up with TRBD2. The V gene end was trimmed by 7 bases and the J gene end by 6 bases; junction bases not matched to a gene: 8. This CDR3 has 14 amino acids. The germline CDR1 and CDR2 sequences are MNHEY and SVGEGT.

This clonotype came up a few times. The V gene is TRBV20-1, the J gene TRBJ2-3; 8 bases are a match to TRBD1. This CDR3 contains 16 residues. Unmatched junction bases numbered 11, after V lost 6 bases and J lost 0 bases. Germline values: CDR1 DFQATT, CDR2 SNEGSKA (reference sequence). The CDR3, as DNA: TGCAGTGCCTCCCCGGACAGGGCAACTAGCACAGATACGCAGTATTTT. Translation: CSASPDRATSTDTQYF.

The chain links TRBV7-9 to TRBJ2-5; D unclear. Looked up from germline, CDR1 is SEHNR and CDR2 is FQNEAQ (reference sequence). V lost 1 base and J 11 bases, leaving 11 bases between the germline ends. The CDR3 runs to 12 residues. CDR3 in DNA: TGTGCCAGCAGCTTAGAAGTAGTGGAGCAGTACTTC. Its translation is CASSLEVVEQYF.

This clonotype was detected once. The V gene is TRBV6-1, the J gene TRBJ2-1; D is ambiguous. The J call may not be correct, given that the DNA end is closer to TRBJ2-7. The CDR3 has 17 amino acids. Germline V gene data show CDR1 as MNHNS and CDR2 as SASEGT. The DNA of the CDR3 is TGTGCCAGCAGTGAAGCCGAATGGGGATCCTCCTACAATGAGCAGTACTTC. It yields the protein CASSEAEWGSSYNEQYF.

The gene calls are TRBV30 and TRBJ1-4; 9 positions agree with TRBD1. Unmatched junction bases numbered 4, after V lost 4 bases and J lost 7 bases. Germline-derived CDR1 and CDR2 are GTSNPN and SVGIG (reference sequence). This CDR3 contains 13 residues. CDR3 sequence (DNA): TGTGCCTGGAAACAGGGGGCAGGTGAAAAACTGTTTTTT. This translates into CAWKQGAGEKLFF.

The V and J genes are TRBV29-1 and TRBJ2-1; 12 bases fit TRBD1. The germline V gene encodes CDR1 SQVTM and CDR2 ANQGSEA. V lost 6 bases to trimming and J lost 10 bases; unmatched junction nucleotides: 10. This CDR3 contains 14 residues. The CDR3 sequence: CSVDPGQGAPEQFF. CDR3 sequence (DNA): TGCAGCGTCGATCCGGGACAGGGGGCCCCGGAGCAGTTCTTC.

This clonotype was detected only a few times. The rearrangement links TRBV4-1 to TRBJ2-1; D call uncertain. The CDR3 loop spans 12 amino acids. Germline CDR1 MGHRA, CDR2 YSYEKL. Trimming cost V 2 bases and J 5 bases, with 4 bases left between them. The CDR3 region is CASSQQDNEQFF. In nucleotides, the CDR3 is TGCGCCAGCAGCCAACAGGACAATGAGCAGTTCTTC.

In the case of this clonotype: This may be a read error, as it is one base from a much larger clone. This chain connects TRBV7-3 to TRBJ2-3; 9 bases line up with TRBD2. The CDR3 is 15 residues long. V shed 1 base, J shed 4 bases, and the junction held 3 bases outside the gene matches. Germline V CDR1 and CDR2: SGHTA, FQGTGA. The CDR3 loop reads CASSLSGGGADTQYF. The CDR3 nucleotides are TGTGCCAGCAGCTTAAGCGGGGGGGGAGCAGATACGCAGTATTTT.

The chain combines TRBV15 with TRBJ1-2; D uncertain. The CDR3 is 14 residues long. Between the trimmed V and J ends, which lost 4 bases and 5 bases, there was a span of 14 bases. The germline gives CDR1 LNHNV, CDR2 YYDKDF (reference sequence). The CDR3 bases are TGTGCCACCAGCACCCTGTGGGGAGATTATGGCTACACCTTC. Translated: CATSTLWGDYGYTF. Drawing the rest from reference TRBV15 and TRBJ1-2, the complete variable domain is DAMVIQNPRYQVTQFGKPVTLSCSQTLNHNVMYWYQQKSSQAPKLLFHYYDKDFNNEADTPDNFQSRRPNTSFCFLDIRSPGLGDTAMYLCATSTLWGDYGYTFGSGTRLTVV.

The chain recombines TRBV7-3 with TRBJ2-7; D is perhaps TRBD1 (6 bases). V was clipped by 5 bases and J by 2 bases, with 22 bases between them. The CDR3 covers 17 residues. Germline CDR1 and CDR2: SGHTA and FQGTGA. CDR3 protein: CASSPTGLGTLTYEQYF. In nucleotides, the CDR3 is TGTGCCAGCAGCCCTACAGGGTTGGGGACCTTAACCTACGAGCAGTACTTC. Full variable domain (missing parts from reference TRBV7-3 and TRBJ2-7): GAGVSQTPSNKVTEKGKYVELRCDPISGHTALYWYRQSLGQGPEFLIYFQGTGAADDSGLPNDRFFAVRPEGSVSTLKIQRTERGDSAVYLCASSPTGLGTLTYEQYFGPGTRLTVT.

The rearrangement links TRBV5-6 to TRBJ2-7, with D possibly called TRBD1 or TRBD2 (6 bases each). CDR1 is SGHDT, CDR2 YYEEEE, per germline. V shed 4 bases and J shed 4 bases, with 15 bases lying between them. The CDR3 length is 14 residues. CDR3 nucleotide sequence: TGTGCCAGCAGCAAGGGGGACGGACTATACGAGCAGTACTTC. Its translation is CASSKGDGLYEQYF. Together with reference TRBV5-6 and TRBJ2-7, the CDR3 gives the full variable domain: DAGVTQSPTHLIKTRGQQVTLRCSPKSGHDTVSWYQQALGQGPQFIFQYYEEEERQRGNFPDRFSGHQFPNYSSELNVNALLLGDSALYLCASSKGDGLYEQYFGPGTRLTVT.

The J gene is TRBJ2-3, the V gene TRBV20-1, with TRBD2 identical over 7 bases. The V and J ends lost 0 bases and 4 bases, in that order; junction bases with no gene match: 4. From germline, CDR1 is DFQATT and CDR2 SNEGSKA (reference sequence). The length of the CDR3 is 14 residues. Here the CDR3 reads CSARDSAGADTQYF. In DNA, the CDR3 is TGCAGTGCTAGAGATAGCGCGGGAGCAGATACGCAGTATTTT.

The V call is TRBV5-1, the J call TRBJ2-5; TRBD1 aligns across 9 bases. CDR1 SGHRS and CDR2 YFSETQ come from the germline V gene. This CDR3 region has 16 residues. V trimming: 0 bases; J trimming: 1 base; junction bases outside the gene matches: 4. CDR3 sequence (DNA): TGCGCCAGCAGCTTGGCTGGGACAGGGTTCCAAGAGACCCAGTACTTC. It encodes CASSLAGTGFQETQYF.

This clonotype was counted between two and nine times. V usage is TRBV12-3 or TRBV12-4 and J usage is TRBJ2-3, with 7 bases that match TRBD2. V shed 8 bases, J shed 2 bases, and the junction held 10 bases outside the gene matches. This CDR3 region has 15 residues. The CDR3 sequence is CASGILGRATDTQYF. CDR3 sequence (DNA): TGTGCCAGCGGGATTTTAGGGAGGGCCACAGATACGCAGTATTTT.

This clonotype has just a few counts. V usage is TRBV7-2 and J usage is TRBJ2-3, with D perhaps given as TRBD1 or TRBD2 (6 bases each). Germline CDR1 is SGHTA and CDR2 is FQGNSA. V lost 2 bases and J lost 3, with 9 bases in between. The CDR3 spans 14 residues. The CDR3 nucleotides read TGTGCCAGCAGCTTATGGGGGGCGACAGATACGCAGTATTTT. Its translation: CASSLWGATDTQYF.

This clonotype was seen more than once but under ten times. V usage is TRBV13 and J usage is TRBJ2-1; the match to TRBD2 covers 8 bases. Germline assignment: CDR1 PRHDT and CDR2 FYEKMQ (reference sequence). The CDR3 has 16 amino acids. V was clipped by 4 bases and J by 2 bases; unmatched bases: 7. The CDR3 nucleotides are TGTGCCAGCAGCTCTGGTAGTAGCGGGGCCTACAATGAGCAGTTCTTC. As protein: CASSSGSSGAYNEQFF.

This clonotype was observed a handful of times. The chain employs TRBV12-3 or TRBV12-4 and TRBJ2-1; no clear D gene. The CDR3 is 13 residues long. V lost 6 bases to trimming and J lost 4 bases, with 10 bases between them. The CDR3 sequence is CASSPRLYNEQFF. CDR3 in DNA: TGTGCCAGCAGCCCCAGATTATACAATGAGCAGTTCTTC.

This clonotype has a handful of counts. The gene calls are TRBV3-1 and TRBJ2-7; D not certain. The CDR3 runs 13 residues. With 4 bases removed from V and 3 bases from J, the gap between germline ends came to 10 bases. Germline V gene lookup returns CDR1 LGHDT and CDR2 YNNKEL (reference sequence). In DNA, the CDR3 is TGTGCCAGCAGCCCCAACAATAACTACGAGCAGTACTTC. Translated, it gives CASSPNNNYEQYF.

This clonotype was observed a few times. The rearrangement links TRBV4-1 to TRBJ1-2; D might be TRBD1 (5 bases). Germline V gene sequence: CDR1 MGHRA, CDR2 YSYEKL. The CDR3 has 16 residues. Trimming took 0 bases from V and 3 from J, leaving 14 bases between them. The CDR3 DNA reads TGCGCCAGCAGCCAAGATCAAGGGGCCTTAGACTATGGCTACACCTTC. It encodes CASSQDQGALDYGYTF.

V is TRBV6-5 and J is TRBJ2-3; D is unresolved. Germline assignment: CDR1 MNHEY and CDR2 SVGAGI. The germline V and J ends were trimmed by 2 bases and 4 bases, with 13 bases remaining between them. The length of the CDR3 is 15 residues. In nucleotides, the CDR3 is TGTGCCAGCAGTTACGTGGGCGCGAGGTCAGATACGCAGTATTTT. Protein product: CASSYVGARSDTQYF.

CDR3 region: CASSTLTSNQPQHF. CDR3 coding DNA: TGTGCCAGCAGTACGCTGACATCTAATCAGCCCCAGCATTTT. The chain couples TRBV6-5 to TRBJ1-5; no clear D. Trimming cost V 5 bases and J 4 bases, with 12 bases left between them. The CDR3 is 14 residues long. Germline CDR1 MNHEY, CDR2 SVGAGI.